One sample yielded the 28 T cell receptor beta chains listed below, sequenced in a study of identical twins (TCRdb year 2016). Library preparation used 5' RACE. The listed sequencing device is Illumina HiSeq 2000. TCRdb handled the public reads itself, with Q25 trimming in fastp and clone calling in MiXCR, and kept productive beta chains. When rows share a CDR3 protein, they turn into one entry using the most common DNA and genes. The sample profile shows fewer than 250,000 distinct CDR3 sequences; 7.5% of them were found once. The ten largest make up about 2% of the sample. The sample was also linked to a second study, of yellow fever vaccine responses in identical twins.

Sample: memory (CD45RO+) T cells sorted from blood. Per the publication, the cell subset or site label means: CD45RO+ enriched T cells. The receptor source for this set is a woman in her late teens or twenties in good health.

A few counts support this clonotype. This chain joins TRBV7-6 and TRBJ1-3; no clear D. Germline CDR1 is SGHVS and CDR2 is FNYEAQ. CDR3 length equals 16 residues. The V end lost 2 bases, the J end lost 0 bases, and 11 bases lay between the germline ends. This CDR3 reads CASSLRGPYSGNTIYF. In DNA, the CDR3 is TGTGCCAGCAGCTTAAGAGGGCCCTACTCTGGAAACACCATATATTTT.

Only a few counts were recorded for this clonotype. DNA for the CDR3: TGTGCCAGCTCTCTATGGTCTCAAGAGACCCAGTACTTC. Translating it yields CASSLWSQETQYF. The gene calls are TRBV28 and TRBJ2-5; D unclear. Trimming removed 8 bases at V and 2 bases at J, with 12 bases between. The CDR3 spans 13 residues. Germline V gene sequence: CDR1 MDHEN, CDR2 SYDVKM.

This clonotype showed up many times. The chain carries TRBV12-3 or TRBV12-4 and TRBJ2-3, with TRBD1 as a possible D gene (5 bases). The CDR3 length is 14 residues. Trimming cost V 3 bases and J 5 bases, with 12 bases left between them. The CDR3 reads CASSFGQGGDTQYF. In nucleotides, the CDR3 is TGTGCCAGCAGTTTCGGGCAGGGTGGAGATACGCAGTATTTT.

This clonotype was seen repeatedly, ten times or more. The V call is TRBV29-1, the J call TRBJ2-1, with D possibly matching TRBD1 (7 bases). CDR3 length equals 14 residues. Per the germline V gene, CDR1 is SQVTM and CDR2 is ANQGSEA. Trimming removed 5 bases from V and 2 bases from J, with 13 bases in between. The CDR3 DNA reads as TGCAGCGTTATGTCAGGGGGGACCTACAATGAGCAGTTCTTC. This encodes CSVMSGGTYNEQFF.

The rearrangement uses TRBV15 and TRBJ2-7, with D perhaps assigned TRBD1 or TRBD2 (8 bases each). The germline CDR1 and CDR2 sequences are LNHNV and YYDKDF (reference sequence). The CDR3 loop spans 17 amino acids. Trimming took 6 bases from V and 3 from J, leaving 24 bases between them. The CDR3 loop reads CATSSRDRRGTSYEQYF. The CDR3 DNA reads as TGTGCCACCAGTTCACGGGACAGGCGCGGGACTAGCTACGAGCAGTACTTC.

The rearrangement uses TRBV6-1 and TRBJ1-5; TRBD1 matches 7 bases. There are 14 residues in the CDR3. CDR1 is MNHNS, CDR2 SASEGT, per germline. The trim removed 6 bases at V and 7 bases at J, leaving 9 bases unmatched. CDR3 residues: CASSIGQDAQPQHF. In nucleotides, the CDR3 is TGTGCCAGCAGCATCGGACAGGACGCCCAGCCCCAGCATTTT.

The genes are TRBV5-1 and TRBJ2-1; TRBD2 agrees at 8 bases. Germline-derived CDR1 and CDR2 are SGHRS and YFSETQ. J lost 6 bases, V lost 0 bases, and 8 bases had no gene match. The CDR3 contains 16 residues. The CDR3 loop is CASSLGLAGSGNEQFF. In nucleotides, the CDR3 is TGCGCCAGCAGCTTGGGGTTAGCGGGATCGGGCAATGAGCAGTTCTTC.

V gene TRBV5-1 combines with J gene TRBJ1-2; TRBD1 is a possible D gene (6 bases). This CDR3 spans 14 amino acids. Germline V gives CDR1 SGHRS, CDR2 YFSETQ. V dropped 6 bases and J dropped 6 bases, with 18 bases sitting between them. CDR3: CASTRGGTLDGYTF. The CDR3 DNA reads as TGCGCCAGCACCCGGGGAGGGACACTCGATGGCTACACCTTC.

Regarding this clonotype: This sequence may be a read error, since a much larger clone differs from it by one base. This chain connects TRBV4-2 to TRBJ1-6; TRBD1 matches 10 bases. J gave up 5 bases and V 5 bases, and 0 bases lay outside the gene matches. CDR1 is LGHNA and CDR2 is YNFKEQ in the germline V gene. There are 14 residues in the CDR3. The CDR3 loop reads CASSGTGDNSPLHF. Written as DNA, the CDR3 is TGTGCCAGCAGCGGGACAGGGGATAATTCACCCCTCCACTTT.

The chain employs TRBV29-1 and TRBJ2-1, with TRBD2 matching over 9 bases. Germline V gene sequence: CDR1 SQVTM, CDR2 ANQGSEA. Trimming cost V 6 bases and J 9 bases; bases outside gene matches: 12. This CDR3 has 14 residues. In nucleotides, the CDR3 is TGCAGCGTAGCCATAGCGGGAGATAGCAGTGAGCAGTTCTTC. Translated, it gives CSVAIAGDSSEQFF.

The table lists this clonotype with many counts. The chain carries TRBV29-1 and TRBJ2-1, with D possibly being TRBD2 (5 bases). The CDR3 length is 14 residues. Per germline, CDR1 SQVTM and CDR2 ANQGSEA. V was cut by 1 base and J by 3 bases, with 10 bases left in between. CDR3 sequence (DNA): TGCAGCGTTGAAGTCGAGCGGAGCTACAATGAGCAGTTCTTC. It specifies CSVEVERSYNEQFF.

This clonotype occurred many times. This sequence joins TRBV20-1 and TRBJ1-5, with D unresolved. The CDR3 is 16 residues long. From germline, CDR1 is DFQATT and CDR2 SNEGSKA (reference sequence). V was pared by 3 bases and J by 0 bases, with 15 bases between. The DNA of the CDR3 is TGCAGTGCTAGGAGGCCGAGCTCCGTTAGCAATCAGCCCCAGCATTTT. The encoded protein is CSARRPSSVSNQPQHF.

The CDR3 sequence is CASSFRSNEQFF. Written as DNA, the CDR3 is TGTGCCAGCAGCTTTCGGAGCAATGAGCAGTTCTTC. The chain carries TRBV7-6 and TRBJ2-1; D remains unclear. The CDR3 has 12 amino acids. CDR1 and CDR2 (germline): SGHVS, FNYEAQ. V was cut by 3 bases and J by 6 bases, with 6 bases left in between.

The chain links TRBV3-1 to TRBJ1-2, with 8 nucleotides matching TRBD1. Per germline, CDR1 LGHDT and CDR2 YNNKEL (reference sequence). CDR3 length: 11 amino acids. J was trimmed by 9 bases and V by 4 bases; bases with no gene match: 1. CDR3 sequence reads: CASSRQGSYTF. As DNA, the CDR3 is TGTGCCAGCAGCCGACAGGGGAGCTACACCTTC.

This clonotype was seen a few times. Here the CDR3 DNA reads TGCGCCAGCACCCCAATACAGGGCAACACTGAAGCTTTCTTT. This gives the protein CASTPIQGNTEAFF. This rearrangement joins TRBV5-1 to TRBJ1-1, with D possibly being TRBD1 (6 bases). Germline assignment: CDR1 SGHRS and CDR2 YFSETQ. The CDR3 runs to 14 residues. Trimming cost V 6 bases and J 2 bases, with 14 bases left between them.

This sequence joins TRBV7-8 and TRBJ2-7; no reliable D call. The CDR3 is 13 amino acids. Germline V gives CDR1 SGHVS, CDR2 FQNEAQ. The V end lost 3 bases, the J end lost 5 bases, and 11 bases lay between the germline ends. The CDR3 DNA reads TGTGCCAGCAGCTTTGCCTCAAGGGACGAGCAGTACTTC. Amino acids: CASSFASRDEQYF.

This clonotype was observed at least ten times. V gene TRBV7-9 combines with J gene TRBJ2-4, with D unclear. CDR1 SEHNR and CDR2 FQNEAQ come from the germline V gene (reference sequence). The CDR3 is made up of 13 amino acids. Trimming left V 0 bases short and J 5 bases short, with 5 bases between. CDR3 protein: CASSLAPENIQYF. CDR3 bases: TGTGCCAGCAGCTTAGCGCCAGAAAACATTCAGTACTTC.

The CDR3 region has the DNA TGTGCCTGGAGTACCCCACAAGACAGGGGAGGCGAGCAGTACTTC. Amino acid sequence: CAWSTPQDRGGEQYF. The chain joins TRBV30 to TRBJ2-7; 8 bases are a match to TRBD1. The CDR3 has 15 amino acids. CDR1 and CDR2 (germline): GTSNPN, SVGIG (reference sequence). Trimming at V came to 2 bases and at J to 6 bases, leaving 12 bases not matched to a gene. The full variable domain, rest sourced from reference TRBV30 and TRBJ2-7, is SQTIHQWPATLVQPVGSPLSLECTVEGTSNPNLYWYRQAAGRGLQLLFYSVGIGQISSEVPQNLSASRPQDRQFILSSKKLLLSDSGFYLCAWSTPQDRGGEQYFGPGTRLTVT.

Notes on this clonotype: At one end the junction does not follow the germline gene, possibly because of a read error. The CDR3 here is CASSSGTGRDDEQFF. In DNA, the CDR3 is TGTGCTAGCAGCTCCGGGACAGGGAGGGATGATGAGCAGTTCTTC. The chain carries TRBV7-7 and TRBJ2-1, with TRBD1 matching 9 bases. The CDR3 runs 15 residues. Germline CDR1 reads SSHAT; CDR2 reads FNYEAQ (reference sequence).

The sample holds many counts of this clonotype. The gene calls are TRBV7-9 and TRBJ2-7; D is ambiguous. The CDR3 runs to 13 residues. In germline, CDR1 is SEHNR, CDR2 FQNEAQ (reference sequence). The V and J ends lost 5 bases and 4 bases respectively, with 12 bases between them. This CDR3 is CASSRVGSYEQYF. The CDR3 nucleotides read TGTGCCAGCAGCCGAGTGGGATCTTACGAGCAGTACTTC.

The chain carries TRBV4-2 and TRBJ2-1; maybe TRBD2 (6 bases). The germline V gene has CDR1 LGHNA and CDR2 YNFKEQ. Deletions cut 0 bases from V and 5 bases from J, with 17 bases between. The CDR3 is made up of 17 amino acids. In DNA form, the CDR3 reads TGTGCCAGCAGCCAAGACCCGGGAGCCCGAGGGCACAATGAGCAGTTCTTC. Protein product: CASSQDPGARGHNEQFF.

This clonotype was observed a handful of times. The chain carries TRBV6-5 and TRBJ2-5; D call uncertain. CDR1 and CDR2 from the germline V gene are MNHEY and SVGAGI. The CDR3 length is 14 residues. V lost 2 bases, J lost 2 bases, and 9 bases lay in between. The CDR3 DNA reads TGTGCCAGCAGTTACGTGGGCGGACAAGAGACCCAGTACTTC. Translating it yields CASSYVGGQETQYF.

V usage is TRBV20-1 and J usage is TRBJ2-7, with D perhaps matching TRBD1 (5 bases). Trimming pared 3 bases from V and 3 bases from J, leaving 9 bases between. Germline V gene sequence: CDR1 DFQATT, CDR2 SNEGSKA (reference sequence). The CDR3 runs to 12 residues. The CDR3 is CSASLDSYEQYF. In DNA form, the CDR3 reads TGCAGTGCTAGCCTAGACAGCTACGAGCAGTACTTC.

The V gene is TRBV7-2, the J gene TRBJ2-1; TRBD2 aligns across 11 bases. V dropped 1 base and J dropped 7; count of bases not matched to a gene: 3. CDR3 length equals 15 residues. CDR1 and CDR2 (germline): SGHTA, FQGNSA. This chain's CDR3 is CASSLVAGGLNEQFF. In DNA form, the CDR3 reads TGTGCCAGCAGCTTAGTAGCGGGGGGGCTAAATGAGCAGTTCTTC.

This clonotype was picked up a small number of times. At one end, the junction sequence differs from germline, possibly due to a read error. The rearrangement uses TRBV12-3 or TRBV12-4 and TRBJ2-1; TRBD2 matches 8 bases. This CDR3 is 15 amino acids long. The CDR3 protein is CASSPGSGSWGEQSF. The CDR3 DNA sequence: TGTGCCAGCAGTCCTGGGAGCGGGAGCTGGGGTGAGCAGTCCTTC.

J is TRBJ1-6 and V is TRBV20-1; 9 bases align to TRBD1. Germline lookup yields CDR1 DFQATT and CDR2 SNEGSKA (reference sequence). The CDR3 is 13 residues long. Germline trimming cut 6 bases from V and 7 bases from J; bases unmatched to any gene: 4. CDR3 nucleotide sequence: TGCAGTGCCGAGGGACAGGGAAATTCACCCCTCCACTTT. Translation: CSAEGQGNSPLHF.

This clonotype was seen many times. This chain joins TRBV7-2 and TRBJ2-1; TRBD2 aligns across 11 bases. There are 16 residues in the CDR3. CDR1 and CDR2 (germline): SGHTA, FQGNSA. The V and J ends lost 5 bases and 4 bases, in that order; junction bases with no gene match: 7. CDR3 protein: CASSPKTSGIYNEQFF. The CDR3 DNA is TGTGCCAGCAGCCCAAAGACTAGCGGGATTTACAATGAGCAGTTCTTC.

This clonotype has a handful of counts. V and J are TRBV29-1 and TRBJ1-1; perhaps TRBD1 as D (5 bases). Trimming left V 6 bases short and J 6 bases short, with 14 bases between. CDR3 length equals 12 residues. Germline V gene sequence: CDR1 SQVTM, CDR2 ANQGSEA. CDR3 residues: CSVIRDAPEAFF. CDR3 nucleotide sequence: TGCAGCGTGATCCGGGACGCCCCTGAAGCTTTCTTT.